The next 23 T cell receptor beta chains were all read from a single sample in a study of blood T cell repertoires in COVID-19. The protocol was immunoSEQ multiplex PCR, while the TCRdb copy is restricted to in-frame clones and leaves out a portion. The table includes over 150,000 clones, around four fifths detected once. Specimen: PBMCs or T cells enriched from blood (not recorded which). The origin of the receptors is a man aged 50 to 59 who had recovered from COVID-19.

This clone was found a few times. The V gene is TRBV7-3, the J gene TRBJ2-6, with 8 positions matching TRBD2. Germline CDR1 reads SGHTA; CDR2 reads FQGTGA. V was clipped by 5 bases and J by 0 bases; unmatched bases: 9. This CDR3 region has 18 residues. CDR3 sequence (DNA): TGTGCCAGCAGCCCCGGGGGGGGCTTCTTCTCTGGGGCCAACGTCCTGACTTTC. It codes for CASSPGGGFFSGANVLTF.

This clone was seen ten or more times. This sequence joins TRBV7-8 and TRBJ2-7; the match to TRBD2 covers 7 bases. V lost 4 bases, J lost 3 bases, and 12 bases stayed unmatched. CDR3 size: 16 residues. Looked up from germline, CDR1 is SGHVS and CDR2 is FQNEAQ. As DNA, the CDR3 is TGTGCCAGCAGCTCTCGCCGGCTAGCGGCTAACTACGAGCAGTACTTC. Translated, it gives CASSSRRLAANYEQYF. The full variable domain, with the rest looked up from reference TRBV7-8 and TRBJ2-7, is GAGVSQSPRYKVAKRGQDVALRCDPISGHVSLFWYQQALGQGPEFLTYFQNEAQLDKSGLPSDRFFAERPEGSVSTLKIQRTQQEDSAVYLCASSSRRLAANYEQYFGPGTRLTVT.

The J gene is TRBJ1-1, the V gene TRBV5-1; no clear D. This CDR3 is 13 amino acids long. Trimming took 1 base from V and 8 from J, leaving 12 bases between them. Germline V CDR1 and CDR2: SGHRS, YFSETQ. CDR3 amino acids: CASSLIIGKEAFF. The CDR3 nucleotides read TGCGCCAGCAGCTTGATTATCGGGAAAGAAGCTTTCTTT.

This chain connects TRBV7-3 to TRBJ1-2, with 7 bases that match TRBD1. CDR1 is SGHTA, CDR2 FQGTGA, per germline. The CDR3 covers 15 residues. Trimming removed 5 bases from V and 1 base from J; junction bases left unmatched: 7. The CDR3 is CASSPSQGDNYGYTF. The DNA of the CDR3 is TGTGCCAGCAGCCCCAGCCAGGGGGATAACTATGGCTACACCTTC.

The gene calls are TRBV6-5 and TRBJ1-4; a weak D match, TRBD1 (6 bases). This CDR3 contains 14 residues. Germline CDR1 reads MNHEY; CDR2 reads SVGAGI. The ends were cut back, 5 bases at V and 4 bases at J, with 11 bases in the middle. The DNA of the CDR3 is TGTGCCAGCAGTAAGAACAGGGTTAATGAAAAACTGTTTTTT. Protein: CASSKNRVNEKLFF.

The V call is TRBV7-3, the J call TRBJ2-6; 10 bases are shared with TRBD1. The CDR3 spans 17 residues. Germline lookup yields CDR1 SGHTA and CDR2 FQGTGA. V gave up 5 bases and J gave up 2 bases; unmatched junction bases: 6. The CDR3 loop is CASSLGGTGAGANVLTF. The CDR3 DNA reads TGTGCCAGCAGCCTTGGTGGGACAGGGGCTGGGGCCAACGTCCTGACTTTC.

The chain links TRBV4-3 to TRBJ1-2; a weak D match, TRBD1 (5 bases). Germline lookup yields CDR1 LGHNA and CDR2 YSLEER. The V end lost 0 bases, the J end lost 5 bases, and 7 bases lay between the germline ends. The CDR3 has 13 amino acids. This chain's CDR3 is CASSQDTGYGYTF. The CDR3 DNA is TGCGCCAGCAGCCAAGATACAGGATATGGCTACACCTTC.

The chain uses TRBV6-2 or TRBV6-3 and TRBJ1-2, with D maybe TRBD1 (5 bases). The CDR3 totals 12 residues. The germline V gene encodes CDR1 MNHEY and CDR2 SVGEGT. Trimming removed 2 bases at V and 7 bases at J, with 8 bases between. CDR3 residues: CASSYGQSGYTF. The DNA of the CDR3 is TGTGCCAGCAGTTACGGACAAAGTGGCTACACCTTC.

The chain links TRBV27 to TRBJ2-4; 7 bases fit TRBD1. V was clipped by 3 bases and J by 3 bases; unmatched bases: 5. Looked up from germline, CDR1 is MNHEY and CDR2 is SMNVEV (reference sequence). The CDR3 contains 15 residues. CDR3 residues: CASSFASGGKNIQYF. The CDR3 bases are TGTGCCAGCAGTTTTGCGTCAGGGGGCAAAAACATTCAGTACTTC.

The rearrangement uses TRBV3-1 (or the pseudogene TRBV3-2) and TRBJ1-2; weak D call: TRBD1 (6 bases). Trimming took 8 bases from V and 2 from J, leaving 18 bases between them. This CDR3 spans 15 amino acids. Germline lookup yields CDR1 LGHDT and CDR2 YNNKEL (reference sequence). The chain's CDR3 is CASARQAGANYGYTF. The CDR3, as DNA: TGTGCCAGCGCCCGTCAAGCAGGGGCAAACTATGGCTACACCTTC.

This clone showed up just once. V gene TRBV3-1 (or the pseudogene TRBV3-2) combines with J gene TRBJ1-2; D is unresolved. Germline V gives CDR1 LGHDT, CDR2 YNNKEL (reference sequence). CDR3 size: 14 residues. Trimming left V 1 base short and J 4 bases short, with 10 bases between. The CDR3 loop is CASSQVNSIYGYTF. The CDR3, as DNA: TGTGCCAGCAGCCAAGTAAACAGCATCTATGGCTACACCTTC.

The chain has TRBV5-4 and TRBJ2-7, with 7 bases matching TRBD1. CDR3 length: 14 amino acids. Germline V CDR1 and CDR2: SGHNT, YYREEE (reference sequence). The V and J ends lost 4 bases and 3 bases, in that order; junction bases with no gene match: 7. CDR3 nucleotides: TGTGCCAGCAGCACCGGGACAGACGTCTACGAGCAGTACTTC. It codes for CASSTGTDVYEQYF. Full variable domain (rest looked up from reference TRBV5-4 and TRBJ2-7): ETGVTQSPTHLIKTRGQQVTLRCSSQSGHNTVSWYQQALGQGPQFIFQYYREEENGRGNFPPRFSGLQFPNYSSELNVNALELDDSALYLCASSTGTDVYEQYFGPGTRLTVT.

This clone appeared once. The chain couples TRBV5-6 to TRBJ1-2; D might be TRBD1 (6 bases). The CDR3 has 14 amino acids. The germline V gene encodes CDR1 SGHDT and CDR2 YYEEEE. V gave up 0 bases and J gave up 7 bases, with 13 bases separating them. CDR3 nucleotides: TGTGCCAGCAGCTTGGTAGGGGGAATCGGTGGCTACACCTTC. Residues: CASSLVGGIGGYTF.

This clone was seen only a few times. The J gene is TRBJ2-1, the V gene TRBV5-1; unclear D gene. Germline V gene data show CDR1 as SGHRS and CDR2 as YFSETQ. Deletions cut 5 bases from V and 5 bases from J, with 5 bases between. The CDR3 length is 11 residues. CDR3 nucleotides: TGCGCCAGCAGACAGAACAATGAGCAGTTCTTC. It encodes CASRQNNEQFF.

The chain employs TRBV7-8 and TRBJ2-1; 10 nucleotides line up with TRBD1. The CDR3 runs to 14 residues. The germline gives CDR1 SGHVS, CDR2 FQNEAQ. After removal of 4 bases from V and 7 bases from J, the junction contained 4 bases not matched to a gene. In DNA, the CDR3 is TGTGCCAGCAGCTCCCGGGACAGGGGAAATGAGCAGTTCTTC. Protein: CASSSRDRGNEQFF.

The CDR3 sequence: CASSQEATGFGEKLFF. The CDR3, as DNA: TGCGCCAGCAGCCAAGAGGCGACAGGTTTTGGGGAAAAACTGTTTTTT. The genes are TRBV4-1 and TRBJ1-4; a possible D gene is TRBD1 (6 bases). Trimming removed 0 bases from V and 8 bases from J, with 16 bases in between. This CDR3 comprises 16 residues. Germline V gives CDR1 MGHRA, CDR2 YSYEKL.

This clone was seen only a few times. J is TRBJ1-5 and V is TRBV6-2 or TRBV6-3; 7 bases align to TRBD1. The CDR3 totals 16 residues. Germline CDR1 and CDR2: MNHEY and SVGEGT. V shed 3 bases and J 4 bases; nucleotides not matched to a gene: 9. The chain's CDR3 is CASSYLTGQSNQPQHF. The CDR3 DNA sequence: TGTGCCAGCAGTTATCTGACAGGGCAATCAAATCAGCCCCAGCATTTT.

This clone has only a few counts. The rearrangement links TRBV3-1 (or the pseudogene TRBV3-2) to TRBJ1-1; a weak D match, TRBD1 (6 bases). Trimming shortened V by 4 bases and J by 7 bases, and 22 bases separated the two germline ends. The CDR3 has 16 amino acids. Germline-derived CDR1 and CDR2 are LGHDT and YNNKEL (reference sequence). The CDR3 coding sequence is TGTGCCAGCAGCCCCACTCGGGGGGCGATTATATATGAAGCTTTCTTT. This encodes CASSPTRGAIIYEAFF.

This clone was counted only a few times. The chain joins TRBV5-1 to TRBJ1-1; 7 nucleotides align to TRBD1. This CDR3 is built from 14 residues. V was clipped by 4 bases and J by 1 base; unmatched bases: 4. Germline V gene data show CDR1 as SGHRS and CDR2 as YFSETQ. The CDR3 sequence is CASSAQGENTEAFF. CDR3 coding DNA: TGCGCCAGCAGCGCGCAGGGGGAGAACACTGAAGCTTTCTTT. The variable domain in full, with the rest retrieved from reference TRBV5-1 and TRBJ1-1, is KAGVTQTPRYLIKTRGQQVTLSCSPISGHRSVSWYQQTPGQGLQFLFEYFSETQRNKGNFPGRFSGRQFSNSRSEMNVSTLELGDSALYLCASSAQGENTEAFFGQGTRLTVV.

This chain uses TRBV7-9 with TRBJ2-1; TRBD1 agrees at 7 bases. Germline CDR1 SEHNR, CDR2 FQNEAQ (reference sequence). The CDR3 extends over 14 amino acids. The V gene end was trimmed by 8 bases and the J gene end by 7 bases; junction bases not matched to a gene: 11. The DNA for the CDR3 is TGTGCCAGCCTTAGGGACAGTCCCTTGAATGAGCAGTTCTTC. This gives the protein CASLRDSPLNEQFF.

This chain links TRBV6-1 with TRBJ1-5, with 7 nucleotides matching TRBD1. The CDR3 is 15 residues long. V lost 0 bases, J lost 7 bases, and 6 bases stayed unmatched. Germline CDR1 is MNHNS and CDR2 is SASEGT. CDR3 DNA: TGTGCCAGCAGTGAAGCGGGCAGGGGGATCCAGCCCCAGCATTTT. Translated, it gives CASSEAGRGIQPQHF.

The chain combines TRBV18 with TRBJ2-4; TRBD2 is a possible D gene (6 bases). The CDR3 sequence is 17 residues long. Germline-derived CDR1 and CDR2 are KGHSH and LQKENI. With 0 bases removed from V and 3 bases from J, the gap between germline ends came to 15 bases. In nucleotides, the CDR3 is TGTGCCAGCTCACCACCACGTACCGGGGGACTCAAAAACATTCAGTACTTC. It is translated as CASSPPRTGGLKNIQYF.

The CDR3 nucleotides read TGTGCCAGCAGCCAAGATAGGAGGGGTGGCGGCTACACCTTC. Protein: CASSQDRRGGGYTF. This rearrangement joins TRBV3-1 (or the pseudogene TRBV3-2) to TRBJ1-2, with D possibly TRBD1 on 5 matching bases. Per germline, CDR1 LGHDT and CDR2 YNNKEL (reference sequence). The V and J ends lost 0 bases and 8 bases respectively, with 13 bases between them. The CDR3 is 14 amino acids.